These 2 T cell receptor beta chains came from one sample sequenced in a study of Ad26.COV2.S vaccination and SARS-CoV-2 variants. Treatment meaning: 15 to 20 received Ad26.COV2.S at low or high dose, single or two shots; about 5 received placebo; per-sample allocation not given. The study sampled participants on day 63 after the first vaccine or placebo injection. The repertoire was sequenced with immunoSEQ multiplex PCR; TCRdb's copy has only in-frame clones and lacks some. Of about 440,000 clones listed, roughly 91% are singletons. Source: peripheral blood, taken in a trial of Ad26.COV2.S vaccine versus placebo. These receptor sequences come from a person between 18 and 59 years old who received the Ad26.COV2.S COVID-19 vaccine or a placebo.

The rearrangement joins TRBV19 to TRBJ2-7, with 9 positions matching TRBD1. The trim removed 5 bases at V and 2 bases at J, leaving 7 bases unmatched. The CDR3 is made up of 15 amino acids. Germline V gene lookup returns CDR1 LNHDA and CDR2 SQIVND (reference sequence). In DNA form, the CDR3 reads TGTGCCAGTAGTGGGGGACAGGGTCTCCCCTACGAGCAGTACTTC. Its translation is CASSGGQGLPYEQYF.

The chain combines TRBV11-1 with TRBJ2-1; the match to TRBD2 covers 11 bases. Germline-derived CDR1 and CDR2 are SGHAT and FQDESV (reference sequence). V shed 5 bases, J shed 6 bases, and the junction held 9 bases outside the gene matches. The CDR3 is 16 residues long. CDR3 loop: CASSRGGTSGINEQFF. The DNA for the CDR3 is TGTGCCAGCAGCCGAGGGGGGACTAGCGGAATCAATGAGCAGTTCTTC. The entire variable domain, with the rest obtained from reference TRBV11-1 and TRBJ2-1, is as follows: EAEVAQSPRYKITEKSQAVAFWCDPISGHATLYWYRQILGQGPELLVQFQDESVVDDSQLPKDRFSAERLKGVDSTLKIQPAELGDSAMYLCASSRGGTSGINEQFFGPGTRLTVL.